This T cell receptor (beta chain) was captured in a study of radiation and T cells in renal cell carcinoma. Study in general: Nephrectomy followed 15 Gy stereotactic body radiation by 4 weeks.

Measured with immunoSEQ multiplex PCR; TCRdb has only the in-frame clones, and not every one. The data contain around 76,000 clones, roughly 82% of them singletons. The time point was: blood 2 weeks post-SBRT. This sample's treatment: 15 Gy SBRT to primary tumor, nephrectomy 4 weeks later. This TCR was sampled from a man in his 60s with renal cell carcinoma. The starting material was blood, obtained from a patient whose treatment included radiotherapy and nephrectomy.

For the CDR3, the DNA is TGTGCCTGGGGCTACCGACAGAGGGCCGTTCGGCCCCTCCACTTT. It codes for CAWGYRQRAVRPLHF. This chain connects TRBV30 to TRBJ1-6, with a tentative D call TRBD1 (5 bases). V shed 5 bases and J shed 13 bases, with 24 bases lying between them. The CDR3 loop spans 15 amino acids. The germline V gene has CDR1 GTSNPN and CDR2 SVGIG (reference sequence).